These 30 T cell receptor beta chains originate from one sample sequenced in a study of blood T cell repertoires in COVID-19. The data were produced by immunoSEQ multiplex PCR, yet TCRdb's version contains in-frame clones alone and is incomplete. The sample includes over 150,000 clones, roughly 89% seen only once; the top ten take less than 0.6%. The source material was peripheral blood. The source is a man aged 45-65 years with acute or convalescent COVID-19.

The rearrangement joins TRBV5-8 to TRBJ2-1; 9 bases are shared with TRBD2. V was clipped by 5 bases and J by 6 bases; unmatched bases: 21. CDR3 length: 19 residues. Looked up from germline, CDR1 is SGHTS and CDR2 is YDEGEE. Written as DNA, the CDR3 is TGTGCCAGCAGAGGGGGGGTGGGACTAGCACCATTTTCGGGCAATGAGCAGTTCTTC. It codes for CASRGGVGLAPFSGNEQFF.

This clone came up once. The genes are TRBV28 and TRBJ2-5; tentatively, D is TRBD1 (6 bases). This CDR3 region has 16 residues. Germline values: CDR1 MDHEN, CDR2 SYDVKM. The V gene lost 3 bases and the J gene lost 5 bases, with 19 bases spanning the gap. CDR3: CASSFHLQGIRETQYF. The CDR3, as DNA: TGTGCCAGCAGTTTCCACCTACAGGGAATTCGGGAGACCCAGTACTTC.

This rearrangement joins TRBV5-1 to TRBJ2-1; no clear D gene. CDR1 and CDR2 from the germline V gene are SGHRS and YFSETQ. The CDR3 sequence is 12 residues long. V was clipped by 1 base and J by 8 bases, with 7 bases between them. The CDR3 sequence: CASSLLDYEQFF. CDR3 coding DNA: TGCGCCAGCAGCTTGTTAGACTATGAGCAGTTCTTC.

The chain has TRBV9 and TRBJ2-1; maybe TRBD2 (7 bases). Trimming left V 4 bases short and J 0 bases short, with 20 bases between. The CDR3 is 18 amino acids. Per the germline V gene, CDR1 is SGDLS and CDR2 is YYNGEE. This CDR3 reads CASSYRDGGLPSYNEQFF. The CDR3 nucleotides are TGTGCCAGCAGCTACCGTGACGGGGGGCTCCCCTCCTACAATGAGCAGTTCTTC.

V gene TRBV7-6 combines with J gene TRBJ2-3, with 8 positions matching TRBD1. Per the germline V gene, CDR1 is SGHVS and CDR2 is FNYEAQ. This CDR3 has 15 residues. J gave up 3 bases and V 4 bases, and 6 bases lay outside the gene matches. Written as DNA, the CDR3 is TGTGCCAGCAGCTCTTACGGACAGGGAACAGATACGCAGTATTTT. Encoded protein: CASSSYGQGTDTQYF. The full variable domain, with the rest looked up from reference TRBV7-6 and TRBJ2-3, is GAGVSQSPRYKVTKRGQDVALRCDPISGHVSLYWYRQALGQGPEFLTYFNYEAQQDKSGLPNDRFSAERPEGSISTLTIQRTEQRDSAMYRCASSSYGQGTDTQYFGPGTRLTVL.

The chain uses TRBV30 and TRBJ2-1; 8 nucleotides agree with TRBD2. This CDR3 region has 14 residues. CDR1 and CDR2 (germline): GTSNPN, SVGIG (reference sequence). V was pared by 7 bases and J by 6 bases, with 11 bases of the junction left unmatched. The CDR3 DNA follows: TGTGCCTTCCTAACGGGAGGGCCCCCCAATGAGCAGTTCTTC. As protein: CAFLTGGPPNEQFF. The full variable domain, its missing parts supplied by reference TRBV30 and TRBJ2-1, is SQTIHQWPATLVQPVGSPLSLECTVEGTSNPNLYWYRQAAGRGLQLLFYSVGIGQISSEVPQNLSASRPQDRQFILSSKKLLLSDSGFYLCAFLTGGPPNEQFFGPGTRLTVL.

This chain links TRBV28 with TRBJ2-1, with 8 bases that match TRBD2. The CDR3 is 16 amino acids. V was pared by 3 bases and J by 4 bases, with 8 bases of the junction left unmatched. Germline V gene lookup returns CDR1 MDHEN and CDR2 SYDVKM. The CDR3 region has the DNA TGTGCCAGCAGTTTTCTCCGGGCTAGCGGGTACAATGAGCAGTTCTTC. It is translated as CASSFLRASGYNEQFF.

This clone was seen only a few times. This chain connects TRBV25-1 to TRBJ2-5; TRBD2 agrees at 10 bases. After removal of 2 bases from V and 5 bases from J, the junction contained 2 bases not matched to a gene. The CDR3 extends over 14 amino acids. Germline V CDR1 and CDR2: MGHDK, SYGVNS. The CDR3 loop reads CASSETAGGETQYF. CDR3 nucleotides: TGTGCCAGCAGTGAAACAGCGGGAGGGGAGACCCAGTACTTC.

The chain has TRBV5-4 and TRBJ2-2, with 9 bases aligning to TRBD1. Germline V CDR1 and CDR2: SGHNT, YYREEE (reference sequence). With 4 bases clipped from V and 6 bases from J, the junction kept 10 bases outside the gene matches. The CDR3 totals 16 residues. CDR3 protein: CASSKYLGQGSGELFF. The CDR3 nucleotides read TGTGCCAGCAGCAAGTACCTCGGACAGGGGTCCGGGGAGCTGTTTTTT.

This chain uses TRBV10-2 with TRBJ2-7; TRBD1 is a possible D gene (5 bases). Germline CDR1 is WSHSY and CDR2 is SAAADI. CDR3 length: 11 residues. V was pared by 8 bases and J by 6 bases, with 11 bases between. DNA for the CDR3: TGCGCCAGCGGGGCAGGGCCCGAGCAGTACTTC. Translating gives CASGAGPEQYF.

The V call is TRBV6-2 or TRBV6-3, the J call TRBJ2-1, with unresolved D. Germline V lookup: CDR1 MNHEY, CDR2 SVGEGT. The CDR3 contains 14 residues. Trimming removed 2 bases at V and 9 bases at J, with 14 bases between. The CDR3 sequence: CASSYAPARSEQFF. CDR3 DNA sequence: TGTGCCAGCAGTTACGCGCCAGCAAGGAGTGAGCAGTTCTTC.

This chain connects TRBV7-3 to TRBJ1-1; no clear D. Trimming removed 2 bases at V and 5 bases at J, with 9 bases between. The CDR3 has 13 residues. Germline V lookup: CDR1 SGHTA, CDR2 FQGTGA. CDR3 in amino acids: CASSLLSGTEAFF. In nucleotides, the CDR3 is TGTGCCAGCAGCTTACTGTCGGGAACTGAAGCTTTCTTT.

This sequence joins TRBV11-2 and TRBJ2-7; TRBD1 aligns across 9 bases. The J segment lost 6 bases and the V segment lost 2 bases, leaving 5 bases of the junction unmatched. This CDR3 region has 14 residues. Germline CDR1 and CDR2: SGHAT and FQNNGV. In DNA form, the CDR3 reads TGTGCCAGCAGCTTAAGGACAGGGGTGTCCGAGCAGTACGTC. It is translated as CASSLRTGVSEQYV.

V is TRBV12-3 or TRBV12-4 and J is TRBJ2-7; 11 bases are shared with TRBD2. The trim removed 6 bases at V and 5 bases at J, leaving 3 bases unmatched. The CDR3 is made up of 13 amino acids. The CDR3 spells CASRLAGVHEQYF. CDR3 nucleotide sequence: TGTGCCAGCAGACTAGCGGGAGTACACGAGCAGTACTTC.

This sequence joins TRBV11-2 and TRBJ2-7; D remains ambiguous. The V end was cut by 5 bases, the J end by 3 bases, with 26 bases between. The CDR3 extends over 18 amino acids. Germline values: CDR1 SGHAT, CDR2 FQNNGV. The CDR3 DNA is TGTGCCAGCAGCCATCCTTTGTGGTCATCAAGACTGAACTACGAGCAGTACTTC. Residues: CASSHPLWSSRLNYEQYF.

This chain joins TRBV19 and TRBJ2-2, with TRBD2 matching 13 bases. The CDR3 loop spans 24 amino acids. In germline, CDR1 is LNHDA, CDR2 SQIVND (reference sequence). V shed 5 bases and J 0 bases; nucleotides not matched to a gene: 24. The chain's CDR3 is CASSSSSGLAGVLPAYSNTGELFF. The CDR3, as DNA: TGTGCCAGTAGTTCCTCAAGCGGACTAGCGGGAGTACTCCCTGCTTATTCGAACACCGGGGAGCTGTTTTTT.

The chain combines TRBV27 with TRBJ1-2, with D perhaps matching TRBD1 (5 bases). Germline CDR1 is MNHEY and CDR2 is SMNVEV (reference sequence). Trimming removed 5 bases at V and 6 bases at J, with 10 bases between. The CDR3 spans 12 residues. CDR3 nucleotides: TGTGCCAGCAGTGGGCTAGGGGATGGCTACACCTTC. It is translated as CASSGLGDGYTF.

CDR3 sequence reads: CASSQGIRWTGGSQPQHF. CDR3 in DNA: TGCGCCAGCAGCCAAGGGATTCGATGGACAGGGGGGTCTCAGCCCCAGCATTTT. V and J are TRBV4-1 and TRBJ1-5; TRBD1 aligns across 10 bases. Trimming took 1 base from V and 6 from J; bases not matched to a gene: 12. The CDR3 contains 18 residues. Germline loops: CDR1 MGHRA, CDR2 YSYEKL.

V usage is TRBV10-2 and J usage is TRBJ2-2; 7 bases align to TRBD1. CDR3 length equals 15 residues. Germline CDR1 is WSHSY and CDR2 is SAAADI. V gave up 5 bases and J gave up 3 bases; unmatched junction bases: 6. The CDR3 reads CASSNRGPDTGELFF. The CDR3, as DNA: TGCGCCAGCAGTAACAGGGGTCCGGACACCGGGGAGCTGTTTTTT.

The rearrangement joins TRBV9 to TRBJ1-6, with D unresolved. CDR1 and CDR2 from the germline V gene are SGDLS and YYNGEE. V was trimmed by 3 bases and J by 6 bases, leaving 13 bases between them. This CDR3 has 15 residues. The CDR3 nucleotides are TGTGCCAGCAGCGCACAGAGTGTGAGTAATTCACCCCTCCACTTT. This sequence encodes CASSAQSVSNSPLHF.

Here the CDR3 DNA reads TGCGCCAGCAGTGAGTCTGGCGAGACCCAGTACTTC. Translation: CASSESGETQYF. The chain couples TRBV10-2 to TRBJ2-5; D gene unclear. CDR1 is WSHSY and CDR2 is SAAADI in the germline V gene. The CDR3 totals 12 residues. Trimming left V 0 bases short and J 5 bases short, with 4 bases between.

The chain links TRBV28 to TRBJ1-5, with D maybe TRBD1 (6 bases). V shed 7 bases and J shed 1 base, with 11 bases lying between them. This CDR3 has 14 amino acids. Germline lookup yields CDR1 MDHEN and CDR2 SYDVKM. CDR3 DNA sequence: TGTGCCAGCATTAGGGGGAGAAGCAATCAGCCCCAGCATTTT. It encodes CASIRGRSNQPQHF. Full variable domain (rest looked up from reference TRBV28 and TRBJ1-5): DVKVTQSSRYLVKRTGEKVFLECVQDMDHENMFWYRQDPGLGLRLIYFSYDVKMKEKGDIPEGYSVSREKKERFSLILESASTNQTSMYLCASIRGRSNQPQHFGDGTRLSIL.

CDR3 in DNA: TGTGCCAGCACCTTAGGAGGGGGCTATGATACGCAGTATTTT. It specifies CASTLGGGYDTQYF. The V and J genes are TRBV6-5 and TRBJ2-3; possibly TRBD1 for D (7 bases). CDR3 length: 14 amino acids. The V end was cut by 7 bases, the J end by 6 bases, with 17 bases between. The germline CDR1 and CDR2 sequences are MNHEY and SVGAGI.

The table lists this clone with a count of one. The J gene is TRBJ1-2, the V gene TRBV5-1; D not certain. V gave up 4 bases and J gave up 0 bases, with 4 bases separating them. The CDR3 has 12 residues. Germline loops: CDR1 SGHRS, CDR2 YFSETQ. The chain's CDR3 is CASSLANYGYTF. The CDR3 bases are TGCGCCAGCAGCCTCGCTAACTATGGCTACACCTTC.

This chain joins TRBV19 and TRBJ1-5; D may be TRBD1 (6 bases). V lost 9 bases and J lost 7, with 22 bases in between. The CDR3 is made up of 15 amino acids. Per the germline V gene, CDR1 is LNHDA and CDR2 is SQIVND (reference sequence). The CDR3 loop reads CASDPGQGTGQPQHF. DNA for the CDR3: TGTGCCAGCGACCCCGGGCAGGGGACGGGGCAGCCCCAGCATTTT. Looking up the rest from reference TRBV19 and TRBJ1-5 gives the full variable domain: DGGITQSPKYLFRKEGQNVTLSCEQNLNHDAMYWYRQDPGQGLRLIYYSQIVNDFQKGDIAEGYSVSREKKESFPLTVTSAQKNPTAFYLCASDPGQGTGQPQHFGDGTRLSIL.

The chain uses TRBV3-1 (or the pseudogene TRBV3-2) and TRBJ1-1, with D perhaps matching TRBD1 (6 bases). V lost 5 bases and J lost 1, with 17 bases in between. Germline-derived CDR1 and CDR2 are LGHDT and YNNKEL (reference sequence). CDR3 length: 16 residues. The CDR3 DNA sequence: TGTGCCAGCAGCGTCCACAGGGATATTCCGAACACTGAAGCTTTCTTT. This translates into CASSVHRDIPNTEAFF.

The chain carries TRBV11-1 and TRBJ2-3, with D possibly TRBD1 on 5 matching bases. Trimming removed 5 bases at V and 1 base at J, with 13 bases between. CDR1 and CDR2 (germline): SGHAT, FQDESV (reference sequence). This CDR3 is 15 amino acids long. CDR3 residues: CASSAQGWRTDTQYF. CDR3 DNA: TGTGCCAGCAGCGCCCAGGGTTGGCGCACAGATACGCAGTATTTT.

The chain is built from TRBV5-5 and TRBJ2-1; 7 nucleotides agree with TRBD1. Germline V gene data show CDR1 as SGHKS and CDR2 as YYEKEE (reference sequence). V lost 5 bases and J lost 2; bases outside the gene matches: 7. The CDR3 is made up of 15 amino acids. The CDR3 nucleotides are TGTGCCAGCAGTCCCTACAGGGGCACCTACAATGAGCAGTTCTTC. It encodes CASSPYRGTYNEQFF.

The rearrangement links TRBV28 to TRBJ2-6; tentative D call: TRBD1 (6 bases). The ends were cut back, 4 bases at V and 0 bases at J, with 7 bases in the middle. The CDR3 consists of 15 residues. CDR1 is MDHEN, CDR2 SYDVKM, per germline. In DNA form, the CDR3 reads TGTGCCAGCAGTTCGACAGGCTCTGGGGCCAACGTCCTGACTTTC. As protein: CASSSTGSGANVLTF.

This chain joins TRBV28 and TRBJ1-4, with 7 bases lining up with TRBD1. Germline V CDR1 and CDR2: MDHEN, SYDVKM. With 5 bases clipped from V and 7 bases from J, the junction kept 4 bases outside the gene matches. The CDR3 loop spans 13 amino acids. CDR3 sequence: CASSRGQIEKLFF. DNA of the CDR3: TGTGCCAGCAGTCGGGGACAGATTGAAAAACTGTTTTTT.